The clone carrying this T cell receptor beta chain was seen ten or more times. The antigen is unknown. These data originate in a study of T cells after posttransplantation cyclophosphamide. General study results and limits: Later post-transplant blood repertoires were often dominated by donor CD8+ memory clones. Blood and skin or GI T cell repertoires showed limited TRB overlap.

Germline V gives CDR1 SGHAT, CDR2 FQNNGV. The CDR3 is made up of 12 amino acids. The V gene lost 4 bases and the J gene lost 7 bases, with 10 bases spanning the gap. Assay: immunoSEQ multiplex PCR; the TCRdb copy retains only in-frame clones and omits some. The sample was found to contain tens of thousands of clones, and every one recurs. Sequenced: PBMCs. This TCR derives from a middle-aged man in good health, CMV-negative, and a related stem cell transplant donor. The rearrangement joins TRBV11-2 to TRBJ1-1; TRBD1 is a possible D gene (6 bases). The CDR3 protein is CASSWTANEAFF. The CDR3 bases are TGTGCCAGCAGCTGGACAGCTAATGAAGCTTTCTTT.